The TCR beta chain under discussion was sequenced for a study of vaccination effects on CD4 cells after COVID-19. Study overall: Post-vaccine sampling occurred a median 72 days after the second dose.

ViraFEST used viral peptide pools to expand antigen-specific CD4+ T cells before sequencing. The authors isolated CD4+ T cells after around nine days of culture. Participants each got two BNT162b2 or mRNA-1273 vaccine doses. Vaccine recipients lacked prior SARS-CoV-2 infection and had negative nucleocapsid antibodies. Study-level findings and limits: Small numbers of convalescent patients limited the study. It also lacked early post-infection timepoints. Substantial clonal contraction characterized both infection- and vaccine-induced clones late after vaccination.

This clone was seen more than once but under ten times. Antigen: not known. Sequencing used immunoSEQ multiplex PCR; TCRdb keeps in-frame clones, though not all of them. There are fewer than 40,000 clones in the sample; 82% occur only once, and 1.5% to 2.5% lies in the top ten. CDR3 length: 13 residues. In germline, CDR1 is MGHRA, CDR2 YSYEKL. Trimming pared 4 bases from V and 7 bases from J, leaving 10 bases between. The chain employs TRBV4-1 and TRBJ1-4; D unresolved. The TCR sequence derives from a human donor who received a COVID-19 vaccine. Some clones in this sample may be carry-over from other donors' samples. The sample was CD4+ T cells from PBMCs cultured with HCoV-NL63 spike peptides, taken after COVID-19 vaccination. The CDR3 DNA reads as TGCGCCAGCAGCCCCCCCGGTGGTGAAAAACTGTTTTTT. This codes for CASSPPGGEKLFF.